The TCR beta chain under discussion was sequenced for a study of OX40 agonist ivuxolimab in advanced cancers. V lost 0 bases and J lost 2; bases outside the gene matches: 3. CDR3 length: 16 residues. Germline V CDR1 and CDR2: SGHRS, YFSETQ. Method: immunoSEQ multiplex PCR; TCRdb's copy keeps in-frame clones and lacks some. The sample has approximately 80,000 clones, approximately 85% seen once; the top ten hold about 4%. This specimen consisted of CD4+ or CD8+ T cells sorted from blood, obtained in a trial of the OX40 agonist ivuxolimab. The chain recombines TRBV5-1 with TRBJ2-1; 9 positions agree with TRBD1. The receptor was derived from an adult with an advanced solid tumor such as melanoma, head and neck, liver or kidney cancer. The CDR3 DNA is TGCGCCAGCAGCTTGGCCGGACAGGGGACCTACAATGAGCAGTTCTTC. Translated: CASSLAGQGTYNEQFF. Full variable domain (missing parts from reference TRBV5-1 and TRBJ2-1): KAGVTQTPRYLIKTRGQQVTLSCSPISGHRSVSWYQQTPGQGLQFLFEYFSETQRNKGNFPGRFSGRQFSNSRSEMNVSTLELGDSALYLCASSLAGQGTYNEQFFGPGTRLTVL.